These T cell receptor beta chains were read from a single sample in a study of T cell responses to AZD1222 COVID-19 vaccine. Only in-frame clones appear in the TCRdb table, and some are missing; sequencing was by immunoSEQ multiplex PCR. The table includes around 140,000 clones, 90% detected once. The sample consisted of peripheral blood, taken on day 0 of AZD1222 vaccination. Source of these receptors: an adult in good health. CDR3s include the opening cysteine and the closing phenylalanine or tryptophan. Each record gives: CDR3 protein, V gene, D gene, J gene. D genes are given only for firm matches.

CDR3: CASSFQSTGAYGYTF; V: TRBV5-8; D: TRBD1; J: TRBJ1-2
CDR3: CASSRPGAGDYEQYF; V: TRBV18; D: -; J: TRBJ2-7
CDR3: CASSQGAREHYGYTF; V: TRBV4-1; D: -; J: TRBJ1-2
CDR3: CASSPRDLGTYEQYF; V: TRBV13; D: -; J: TRBJ2-7
CDR3: CASRGTGEGYEQYF; V: TRBV3-1/TRBV3-2; D: TRBD1; J: TRBJ2-7
CDR3: CASSYQMNTEAFF; V: TRBV6-5; D: -; J: TRBJ1-1
CDR3: CSGRVGEAYEQYF; V: TRBV29-1; D: -; J: TRBJ2-7
CDR3: CASSWTTQETQYF; V: TRBV18; D: -; J: TRBJ2-5
CDR3: CASSYDWASYEQYF; V: TRBV6-5; D: -; J: TRBJ2-7
CDR3: CASSYSRGTAGNTIYF; V: TRBV6-5; D: TRBD1; J: TRBJ1-3
CDR3: CASSSGEAFF; V: TRBV6-1; D: -; J: TRBJ1-1